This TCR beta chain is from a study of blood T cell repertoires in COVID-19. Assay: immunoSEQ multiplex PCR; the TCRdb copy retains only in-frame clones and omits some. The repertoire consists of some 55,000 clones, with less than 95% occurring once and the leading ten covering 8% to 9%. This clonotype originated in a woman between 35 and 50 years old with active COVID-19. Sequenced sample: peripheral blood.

CDR3 in amino acids: CASSETSGGARQFF. DNA of the CDR3: TGCGCCAGCAGTGAAACTAGCGGGGGGGCTAGGCAGTTCTTC. This sequence joins TRBV10-1 and TRBJ2-1, with 13 nucleotides matching TRBD2. V was clipped by 3 bases and J by 12 bases; unmatched bases: 5. The CDR3 contains 14 residues. CDR1 WNHNN and CDR2 SYGVQD come from the germline V gene (reference sequence).